The 17 T cell receptor beta chains below all came from one sample that was sequenced in a study of blood T cell repertoires in COVID-19. Assay used: immunoSEQ multiplex PCR; TCRdb lists only in-frame clones, some missing. The data contain 130,000 to 150,000 clones, just under 80% of them seen just once; the ten biggest clones take up about 1.8%. Sequencing was done on a sample of peripheral blood. These receptors were collected from a woman aged 55-69 years with acute or convalescent COVID-19.

The genes are TRBV12-3 or TRBV12-4 and TRBJ2-1, with TRBD2 identical over 8 bases. V dropped 11 bases and J dropped 9; count of bases not matched to a gene: 12. This CDR3 is built from 13 residues. The CDR3 is CAGGLAGGGEQFF. The CDR3 region has the DNA TGTGCCGGCGGGCTAGCGGGCGGCGGTGAGCAGTTCTTC.

This clone came up a few times. The chain links TRBV14 to TRBJ1-1, with 7 nucleotides matching TRBD1. Losses at the gene ends were 2 bases for V and 7 bases for J; bases not matched to a gene: 7. The V gene's germline CDR1 is SGHDN and CDR2 FVKESK. The CDR3 has 14 residues. The CDR3 bases are TGTGCCAGCAGCCAAACAGGGGTTCGCGGTGAAGCTTTCTTT. Protein: CASSQTGVRGEAFF.

The chain couples TRBV7-9 to TRBJ2-1; D not resolved. Deletions cut 1 base from V and 8 bases from J, with 15 bases between. The CDR3 sequence is 15 residues long. Looked up from germline, CDR1 is SEHNR and CDR2 is FQNEAQ (reference sequence). CDR3 in amino acids: CASSLGSPAADEQFF. CDR3 in DNA: TGTGCCAGCAGCTTAGGGAGCCCTGCCGCCGATGAGCAGTTCTTC.

The V call is TRBV7-9, the J call TRBJ1-6, with D uncertain. Germline V gene lookup returns CDR1 SEHNR and CDR2 FQNEAQ (reference sequence). V was trimmed by 5 bases and J by 0 bases, leaving 5 bases between them. The CDR3 covers 14 residues. The CDR3 is CASSESSYNSPLHF. CDR3 nucleotide sequence: TGTGCCAGCAGCGAGAGCTCCTATAATTCACCCCTCCACTTT.

This clone was seen a handful of times. The V call is TRBV19, the J call TRBJ2-1; 8 bases line up with TRBD2. The CDR3 loop spans 15 amino acids. Germline CDR1 LNHDA, CDR2 SQIVND (reference sequence). The V segment lost 5 bases and the J segment 8 bases; nucleotides outside the gene matches: 11. CDR3 nucleotide sequence: TGTGCCAGTAGTCATAGCGGGAACAAGAGGGATGAGCAGTTCTTC. This codes for CASSHSGNKRDEQFF.

This chain uses TRBV6-5 with TRBJ2-1; TRBD2 might be the D (6 bases). The CDR3 runs 15 residues. Germline CDR1 is MNHEY and CDR2 is SVGAGI. The V and J ends lost 6 bases and 0 bases respectively, with 12 bases between them. CDR3 nucleotides: TGTGCCAGCAGGGCGGGGCCGAGCTCCTACAATGAGCAGTTCTTC. Residues: CASRAGPSSYNEQFF.

J is TRBJ1-2 and V is TRBV27; 12 bases are a match to TRBD1. Germline lookup yields CDR1 MNHEY and CDR2 SMNVEV (reference sequence). Trimming cost V 6 bases and J 7 bases; bases outside gene matches: 6. The CDR3 is made up of 14 amino acids. The CDR3 DNA sequence: TGTGCCAGCAGCCCGGGACAGGGGGCTCGTGGCTACACCTTC. Translated, it gives CASSPGQGARGYTF.

This clone has just a few counts. V and J are TRBV4-2 and TRBJ2-5; D might be TRBD2 (5 bases). Germline assignment: CDR1 LGHNA and CDR2 YNFKEQ. V was pared by 0 bases and J by 1 base, with 6 bases between. The CDR3 is made up of 14 amino acids. The CDR3: CASSQEEGQETQYF. The CDR3 DNA reads as TGTGCCAGCAGCCAAGAAGAGGGCCAAGAGACCCAGTACTTC.

This clone was picked up a small number of times. The chain carries TRBV5-1 and TRBJ1-5; unclear D gene. V lost 2 bases and J 1 base, leaving 10 bases between the germline ends. The germline V gene has CDR1 SGHRS and CDR2 YFSETQ. CDR3 length: 15 amino acids. DNA of the CDR3: TGCGCCAGCAGCTTAATGCCACACAGCAATCAGCCCCAGCATTTT. Translated, it gives CASSLMPHSNQPQHF.

This sequence joins TRBV6-5 and TRBJ2-3, with D perhaps TRBD2 (5 bases). The CDR3 has 13 amino acids. The germline gives CDR1 MNHEY, CDR2 SVGAGI. Trimming removed 2 bases from V and 8 bases from J, with 11 bases in between. CDR3 nucleotide sequence: TGTGCCAGCAGTTACGGGCTAGCTGGTACGCAGTATTTT. Amino acid sequence: CASSYGLAGTQYF.

V usage is TRBV18 and J usage is TRBJ2-2; D perhaps matches TRBD1 (5 bases). V shed 3 bases and J shed 7 bases, with 15 bases lying between them. This CDR3 has 15 amino acids. Germline V gene lookup returns CDR1 KGHSH and CDR2 LQKENI. For the CDR3, the DNA is TGTGCCAGCTCACCCCCAGGGTTCTGGAACGGGGAGCTGTTTTTT. This sequence encodes CASSPPGFWNGELFF.

This chain joins TRBV10-3 and TRBJ1-4; the match to TRBD1 covers 8 bases. The CDR3 is 13 residues long. V lost 10 bases to trimming and J lost 8 bases; unmatched junction nucleotides: 9. Germline CDR1 and CDR2: ENHRY and SYGVKD. The CDR3 spells CASEDRDEEKLFF. In nucleotides, the CDR3 is TGTGCCAGCGAGGACAGGGATGAGGAAAAACTGTTTTTT.

CDR3: CASNRHLGAQETQYF. The CDR3 nucleotides are TGTGCCAGCAACCGTCACCTAGGGGCACAAGAGACCCAGTACTTC. The chain joins TRBV5-4 to TRBJ2-5, with D maybe TRBD1 (5 bases). The CDR3 extends over 15 amino acids. The germline V gene has CDR1 SGHNT and CDR2 YYREEE (reference sequence). V was pared by 6 bases and J by 2 bases, with 17 bases between.

Here the CDR3 reads CASSLAGRGAFF. In nucleotides, the CDR3 is TGTGCCAGCAGTCTCGCCGGGAGGGGGGCTTTCTTT. The chain has TRBV27 and TRBJ1-1, with TRBD1 as a possible D gene (6 bases). The CDR3 is 12 amino acids. V shed 5 bases and J shed 11 bases, with 15 bases lying between them. The germline V gene encodes CDR1 MNHEY and CDR2 SMNVEV (reference sequence).

This clone has only a few counts. The rearrangement uses TRBV19 and TRBJ2-1; 14 bases are shared with TRBD2. Unmatched junction bases numbered 10, after V lost 9 bases and J lost 9 bases. The CDR3 runs 15 residues. In germline, CDR1 is LNHDA, CDR2 SQIVND (reference sequence). CDR3 amino acids: CASGTSGSKRGEQFF. The CDR3 DNA reads TGTGCCAGCGGGACTAGCGGGAGTAAACGTGGTGAGCAGTTCTTC.

This sequence joins TRBV11-2 and TRBJ1-3; no clear D gene. The CDR3 covers 16 residues. Trimming removed 6 bases from V and 1 base from J, with 16 bases in between. The V gene's germline CDR1 is SGHAT and CDR2 FQNNGV. For the CDR3, the DNA is TGTGCCAGCAGGCACCCGACTGACCGATCTGGAAACACCATATATTTT. It yields the protein CASRHPTDRSGNTIYF.

The chain recombines TRBV14 with TRBJ1-3; D perhaps matches TRBD1 (6 bases). CDR3 length equals 15 residues. Germline assignment: CDR1 SGHDN and CDR2 FVKESK. The V end lost 5 bases, the J end lost 0 bases, and 11 bases lay between the germline ends. The CDR3 DNA follows: TGTGCCAGCAGCTTCGACAGGAGCTCTGGAAACACCATATATTTT. Amino acids: CASSFDRSSGNTIYF.